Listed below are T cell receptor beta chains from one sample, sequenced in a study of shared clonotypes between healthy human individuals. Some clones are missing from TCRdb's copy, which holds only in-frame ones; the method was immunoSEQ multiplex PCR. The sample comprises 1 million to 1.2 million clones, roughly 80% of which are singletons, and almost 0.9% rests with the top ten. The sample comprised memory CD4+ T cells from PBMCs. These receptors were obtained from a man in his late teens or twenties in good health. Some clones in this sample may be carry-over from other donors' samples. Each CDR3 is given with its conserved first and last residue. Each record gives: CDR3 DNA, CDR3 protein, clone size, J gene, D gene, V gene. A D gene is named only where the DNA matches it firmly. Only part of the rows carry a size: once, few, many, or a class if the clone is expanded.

cdr3_nt: TGTGCCAGCAGCGTAGGGACAGGGGGTGGCTACACCTTC
cdr3_aa: CASSVGTGGGYTF
clone_size: .
j_call: TRBJ1-2
d_call: TRBD1
v_call: TRBV9

cdr3_nt: TGTGCCAGCAGCCGGGACAGGGGTTACGACGAGCAGTACTTC
cdr3_aa: CASSRDRGYDEQYF
clone_size: .
j_call: TRBJ2-7
d_call: TRBD1
v_call: TRBV5-8

cdr3_nt: TGTGCCAGCAGGGGGGGTGGTCAGCCCCAGCATTTT
cdr3_aa: CASRGGGQPQHF
clone_size: .
j_call: TRBJ1-5
d_call: .
v_call: TRBV6-1

cdr3_nt: TGTGCCAGCAGCTCCGCTAGCGGGGCCAACGTCCTGACTTTC
cdr3_aa: CASSSASGANVLTF
clone_size: .
j_call: TRBJ2-6
d_call: .
v_call: TRBV7-2

cdr3_nt: TGTGCCAGCAGCTTAACGCGGGTTGGTCGGAGGGACGAGCAGTACTTC
cdr3_aa: CASSLTRVGRRDEQYF
clone_size: .
j_call: TRBJ2-7
d_call: .
v_call: TRBV7-3

cdr3_nt: TGCGCCAGCAGCCTACAGGGGCGAGAGACCCAGTACTTC
cdr3_aa: CASSLQGRETQYF
clone_size: .
j_call: TRBJ2-5
d_call: TRBD1
v_call: TRBV5-1

cdr3_nt: TGCGCCAGCCGGGGCGATACGCAGTATTTT
cdr3_aa: CASRGDTQYF
clone_size: .
j_call: TRBJ2-3
d_call: .
v_call: TRBV5-1

cdr3_nt: TGTGCCAGCAGCTTAACCCCCGGACAGTACACCTACAATGAGCAGTTCTTC
cdr3_aa: CASSLTPGQYTYNEQFF
clone_size: .
j_call: TRBJ2-1
d_call: .
v_call: TRBV7-8

cdr3_nt: TGTGCCAGCAGCATCGGACAGACCATGAACACTGAAGCTTTCTTT
cdr3_aa: CASSIGQTMNTEAFF
clone_size: .
j_call: TRBJ1-1
d_call: .
v_call: TRBV5-4

cdr3_nt: TGTGCCAGCGGAATGGGACTCGCCTTATACGAGCAGTACTTC
cdr3_aa: CASGMGLALYEQYF
clone_size: .
j_call: TRBJ2-7
d_call: .
v_call: TRBV2

cdr3_nt: TGTGCCAGCTCACCACCGGGGGCCACTGGAAACACCATATATTTT
cdr3_aa: CASSPPGATGNTIYF
clone_size: many
j_call: TRBJ1-3
d_call: .
v_call: TRBV18

cdr3_nt: TGTGCCTGGAGTGTACAAGGGGTTGGGGAACTGTTTTTT
cdr3_aa: CAWSVQGVGELFF
clone_size: few
j_call: TRBJ1-4
d_call: .
v_call: TRBV30

cdr3_nt: TGTGCCAGCAGCTCCACTAGCGGGAGGGCCCCCGGGGAGCTGTTTTTT
cdr3_aa: CASSSTSGRAPGELFF
clone_size: .
j_call: TRBJ2-2
d_call: TRBD2
v_call: TRBV7-7

cdr3_nt: TGTGCCAGCAGCTTTCGCCCAGGGGTGCGGGGAGATACGCAGTATTTT
cdr3_aa: CASSFRPGVRGDTQYF
clone_size: .
j_call: TRBJ2-3
d_call: .
v_call: TRBV7-2

cdr3_nt: TGTGCCAGCAGTGCAGGCCCTAGCGGGGATCTCTACGAGCAGTACTTC
cdr3_aa: CASSAGPSGDLYEQYF
clone_size: .
j_call: TRBJ2-7
d_call: TRBD2
v_call: TRBV9

cdr3_nt: TGTGCCAGCAGCCCGACAGGGTACAATGAGCAGTTCTTC
cdr3_aa: CASSPTGYNEQFF
clone_size: .
j_call: TRBJ2-1
d_call: TRBD1
v_call: TRBV7-9

cdr3_nt: TGTGCCAGCAGTGCCCCTGGGGGGCATGCCCTCCACTTT
cdr3_aa: CASSAPGGHALHF
clone_size: .
j_call: TRBJ1-6
d_call: .
v_call: TRBV25-1

cdr3_nt: TGTGCCAGCGAGGGAGCGCCTAGCTCCTACAATGAGCAGTTCTTC
cdr3_aa: CASEGAPSSYNEQFF
clone_size: few
j_call: TRBJ2-1
d_call: .
v_call: TRBV7-9

cdr3_nt: TGTGCCAGCGGCGAGGGGGACTCTGGGGCCAACGTCCTGACTTTC
cdr3_aa: CASGEGDSGANVLTF
clone_size: many
j_call: TRBJ2-6
d_call: .
v_call: TRBV7-2

cdr3_nt: TGTGCCAGCAGTGAGAGGGTGGACACCGGGGAGCTGTTTTTT
cdr3_aa: CASSERVDTGELFF
clone_size: .
j_call: TRBJ2-2
d_call: .
v_call: TRBV7-7

cdr3_nt: TGTGCCAGCGGAAGGGACGTCAGCACAGATACGCAGTATTTT
cdr3_aa: CASGRDVSTDTQYF
clone_size: .
j_call: TRBJ2-3
d_call: .
v_call: TRBV6-6

cdr3_nt: TGCGCCAGCTTCCGGGACAGGGATTACGAGCAGTACTTC
cdr3_aa: CASFRDRDYEQYF
clone_size: .
j_call: TRBJ2-7
d_call: TRBD1
v_call: TRBV4-1

cdr3_nt: TGTGCCTGGAGGCTTCGAATGGGACGCACGACGACGGGAGCTTTCTTT
cdr3_aa: CAWRLRMGRTTTGAFF
clone_size: .
j_call: TRBJ1-1
d_call: .
v_call: TRBV30

cdr3_nt: TGTGCCAGCAGTAGGGACAGGGTGAACACTGAAGCTTTCTTT
cdr3_aa: CASSRDRVNTEAFF
clone_size: many
j_call: TRBJ1-1
d_call: TRBD1
v_call: TRBV2

cdr3_nt: TGTGCCAGCTCCTCTCCCGGGACAGGGGACGATGGCTACACCTTC
cdr3_aa: CASSSPGTGDDGYTF
clone_size: .
j_call: TRBJ1-2
d_call: TRBD1
v_call: TRBV28

cdr3_nt: TGCAGCGTTGGGGACCCTACCATGGCTCAAGAGCAGTACTTC
cdr3_aa: CSVGDPTMAQEQYF
clone_size: .
j_call: TRBJ2-7
d_call: .
v_call: TRBV29-1

cdr3_nt: TGTGCCAGCAGCGTAAGGGATCGCAACACCATATATTTT
cdr3_aa: CASSVRDRNTIYF
clone_size: .
j_call: TRBJ1-3
d_call: .
v_call: TRBV13

cdr3_nt: TGCAGCGTTGGGGGAGGGGACACCATATATTTT
cdr3_aa: CSVGGGDTIYF
clone_size: .
j_call: TRBJ1-3
d_call: .
v_call: TRBV29-1

cdr3_nt: TGTGCCAGCGCAATGTGGGGGCCCATCTCCTACGAGCAGTACTTC
cdr3_aa: CASAMWGPISYEQYF
clone_size: .
j_call: TRBJ2-7
d_call: .
v_call: TRBV5-4

cdr3_nt: TGCGCCAGCAGCTGGGGGACGGAGACCTACGAGCAGTACTTC
cdr3_aa: CASSWGTETYEQYF
clone_size: .
j_call: TRBJ2-7
d_call: .
v_call: TRBV5-1

cdr3_nt: TGTGCCAGCAGCTTAGCTCAGTATCAGCCCCAGCATTTT
cdr3_aa: CASSLAQYQPQHF
clone_size: .
j_call: TRBJ1-5
d_call: .
v_call: TRBV11-2

cdr3_nt: TGTGCCAGCAGCGTGGGGAGGGGAGAGACCCAGTACTTC
cdr3_aa: CASSVGRGETQYF
clone_size: .
j_call: TRBJ2-5
d_call: TRBD2
v_call: TRBV9

cdr3_nt: TGTGCCAGCAGCCCCAGGGCTAGCGGGAGTAGAGAGCAGTACTTC
cdr3_aa: CASSPRASGSREQYF
clone_size: once
j_call: TRBJ2-7
d_call: TRBD2
v_call: TRBV9

cdr3_nt: TGTGCCAGCAGCGTTACGGGGGGTAGCGGGAGTTGGTACGAGCAGTACTTC
cdr3_aa: CASSVTGGSGSWYEQYF
clone_size: once
j_call: TRBJ2-7
d_call: TRBD2
v_call: TRBV5-6

cdr3_nt: TGCGCCAGCAGCTTGGGCGCGGGAGAGACCCAGTACTTC
cdr3_aa: CASSLGAGETQYF
clone_size: .
j_call: TRBJ2-5
d_call: .
v_call: TRBV5-1